The source of this T cell receptor (beta chain) is a study of vaccination and CD4 T cells after COVID-19. Indicated treatment: roughly 11-day PBMC culture with coronavirus spike peptide pools or control peptides (ViraFEST assay). Sequenced with the Oncomine TCR Beta short-read assay was DNA taken from cultured CD4+ T cells. Using its own MiXCR run on the PCR reads, TCRdb lists one record per CDR3 protein. The sample holds 16,000 or so distinct CDR3 sequences, 51% seen once. CDR3 length: 12 residues. Looked up from germline, CDR1 is MDHEN and CDR2 is SYDVKM. The V gene lost 3 bases and the J gene lost 4 bases, with 6 bases spanning the gap. To note about this clonotype: The antigen is undetermined.

The TCR was taken from a human donor who had recovered from COVID-19. V gene TRBV28 combines with J gene TRBJ1-2, with D possibly being TRBD1 (6 bases). Material for sequencing was CD4+ T cells from blood, cultured in vitro. The chain's CDR3 is CASSLDSYGYTF. CDR3 bases: TGTGCCAGCAGTTTGGACAGCTATGGCTACACCTTC.